This TCR beta chain was captured by sequencing in a study of cytomegalovirus exposure and HLA in healthy donors. Whole-study findings and limits: The authors listed 150 or so TCR beta chains as cytomegalovirus-associated.

Of note for this clone: The antigen is undetermined.

V lost 5 bases, J lost 1 base, and 11 bases lay in between. Germline V lookup: CDR1 LNHDA, CDR2 SQIVND (reference sequence). The CDR3 has 14 residues. The PCR contained 60 Vbeta and 13 Jbeta primers. Assay used: immunoSEQ multiplex PCR; TCRdb lists only in-frame clones, some missing. The sample lists 110,000 to 150,000 clones; 60% to 80% were seen once. J is TRBJ1-2 and V is TRBV19, with D tentatively TRBD1 (5 bases). This receptor was obtained from a woman aged 25 to 39 in good health and CMV-seronegative. Sequenced material: PBMCs. The CDR3 bases are TGTGCCAGTAGTGCGTGGGGGGATAACTATGGCTACACCTTC. Translating gives CASSAWGDNYGYTF.